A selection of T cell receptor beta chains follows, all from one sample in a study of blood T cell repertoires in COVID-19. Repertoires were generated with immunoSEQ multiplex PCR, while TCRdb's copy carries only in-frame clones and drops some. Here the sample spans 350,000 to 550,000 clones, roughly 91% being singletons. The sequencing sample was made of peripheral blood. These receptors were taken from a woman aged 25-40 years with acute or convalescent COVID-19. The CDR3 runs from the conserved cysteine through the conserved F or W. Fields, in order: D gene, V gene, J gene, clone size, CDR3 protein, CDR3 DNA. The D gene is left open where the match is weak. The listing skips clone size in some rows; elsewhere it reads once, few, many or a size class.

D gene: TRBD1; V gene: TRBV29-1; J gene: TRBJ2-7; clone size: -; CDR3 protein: CSVGGQGGNYEQYF; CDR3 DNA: TGCAGCGTTGGCGGACAGGGGGGGAACTACGAGCAGTACTTC
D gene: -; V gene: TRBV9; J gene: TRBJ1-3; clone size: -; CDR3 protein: CASSVARGYTIYF; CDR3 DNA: TGTGCCAGCAGCGTAGCAAGGGGGTACACCATATATTTT
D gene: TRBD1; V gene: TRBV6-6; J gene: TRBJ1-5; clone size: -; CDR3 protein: CASSSAQGRRSQPQHF; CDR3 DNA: TGTGCCAGCAGTTCCGCACAGGGGCGGCGGAGTCAGCCCCAGCATTTT
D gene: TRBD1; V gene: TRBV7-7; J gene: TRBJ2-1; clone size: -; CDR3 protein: CASSPGDRTSYNEQFF; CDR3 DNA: TGTGCCAGCAGCCCCGGGGACAGAACCTCCTACAATGAGCAGTTCTTC
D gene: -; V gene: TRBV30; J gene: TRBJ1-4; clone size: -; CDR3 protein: CAWRGGASEKLFF; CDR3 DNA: TGTGCCTGGAGAGGAGGGGCCAGTGAAAAACTGTTTTTT
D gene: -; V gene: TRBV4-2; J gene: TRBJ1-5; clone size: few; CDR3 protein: CASSETAYSNQPQHF; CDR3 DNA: TGTGCCAGCAGCGAGACAGCGTATAGCAATCAGCCCCAGCATTTT
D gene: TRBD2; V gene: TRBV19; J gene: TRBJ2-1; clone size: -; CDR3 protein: CASSSGVSYNEQFF; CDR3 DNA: TGTGCCAGCTCTAGCGGGGTCTCCTACAATGAGCAGTTCTTC
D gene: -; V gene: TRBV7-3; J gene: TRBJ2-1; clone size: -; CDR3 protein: CASSFTRDNEQFF; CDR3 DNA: TGTGCCAGCAGCTTTACCCGGGACAATGAGCAGTTCTTC
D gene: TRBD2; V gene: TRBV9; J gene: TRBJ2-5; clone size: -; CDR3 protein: CASNTGSGGAGETQYF; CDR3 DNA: TGTGCCAGCAACACAGGGAGCGGGGGGGCCGGAGAGACCCAGTACTTC
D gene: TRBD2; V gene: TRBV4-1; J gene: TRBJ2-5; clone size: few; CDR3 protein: CASSQVPSGGLGIETQYF; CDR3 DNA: TGCGCCAGCAGCCAAGTTCCTAGCGGGGGGCTAGGTATTGAGACCCAGTACTTC
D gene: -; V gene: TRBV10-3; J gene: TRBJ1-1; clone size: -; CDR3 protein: CAIGGEFEAFF; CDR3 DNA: TGTGCCATCGGAGGGGAGTTTGAAGCTTTCTTT
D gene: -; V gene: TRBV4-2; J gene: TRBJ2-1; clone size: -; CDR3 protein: CASSQEWTENNEQFF; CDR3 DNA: TGTGCCAGCAGCCAAGAATGGACAGAAAACAATGAGCAGTTCTTC
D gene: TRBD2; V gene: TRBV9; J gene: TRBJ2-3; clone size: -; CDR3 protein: CASTGGASTDTQYF; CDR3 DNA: TGTGCCAGCACCGGGGGGGCTAGCACAGATACGCAGTATTTT
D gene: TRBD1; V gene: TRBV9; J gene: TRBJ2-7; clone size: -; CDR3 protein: CASSVATGNAYEQYF; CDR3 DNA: TGTGCCAGCAGCGTCGCGACAGGGAACGCCTACGAGCAGTACTTC